The following is a T cell receptor (beta chain) sequence with its context. The data were taken from a study of T cell responses to AZD1222 COVID-19 vaccine. Here immunoSEQ multiplex PCR was the method, and the copy in TCRdb shows in-frame clones only, minus some. Counted here are 100,000 to 150,000 clones, around 90% occurring once; the ten biggest clones make up approximately 4.5%. Germline V gene sequence: CDR1 LNHDA, CDR2 SQIVND (reference sequence). The V end lost 4 bases, the J end lost 2 bases, and 20 bases lay between the germline ends. The CDR3 is made up of 17 amino acids. V is TRBV19 and J is TRBJ1-1; possibly TRBD1 for D (6 bases). The source of this sequence is an adult in good health. Specimen: peripheral blood, collected on day 0 of AZD1222 vaccination. This CDR3 reads CASSTHQSRGFNTEAFF. The CDR3 bases are TGTGCCAGTAGTACCCATCAGAGCAGGGGCTTCAACACTGAAGCTTTCTTT.